Below, 14 T cell receptor beta chains from the same sample are listed, as sequenced in a study of blood T cell repertoires in COVID-19. Sequencing used immunoSEQ multiplex PCR; TCRdb keeps in-frame clones, though not all of them. The profile shows approximately 250,000 clones, around four fifths of them singletons. The sample was peripheral blood. These receptors all come from a man in his 60s who had recovered from COVID-19.

The gene calls are TRBV13 and TRBJ2-7, with 10 nucleotides matching TRBD1. V lost 10 bases to trimming and J lost 6 bases; unmatched junction nucleotides: 9. CDR3 length: 13 residues. From germline, CDR1 is PRHDT and CDR2 FYEKMQ (reference sequence). The CDR3 here is CANPPGQGFEQYF. The CDR3 DNA reads TGTGCCAACCCGCCGGGACAGGGGTTCGAGCAGTACTTC.

The chain couples TRBV5-1 to TRBJ2-3, with 15 bases lining up with TRBD2. V was clipped by 4 bases and J by 7 bases; unmatched bases: 7. Germline assignment: CDR1 SGHRS and CDR2 YFSETQ. There are 16 residues in the CDR3. The DNA of the CDR3 is TGCGCCAGCAGCCCTGGGACTAGCGGGGGGTGGAATACGCAGTATTTT. Translated: CASSPGTSGGWNTQYF.

The V and J genes are TRBV7-9 and TRBJ1-5, with 7 nucleotides matching TRBD1. V trimming: 0 bases; J trimming: 1 base; junction bases outside the gene matches: 3. CDR1 SEHNR and CDR2 FQNEAQ come from the germline V gene (reference sequence). CDR3 length: 16 residues. This chain's CDR3 is CASSLAGQRSNQPQHF. The CDR3 DNA sequence: TGTGCCAGCAGCTTAGCGGGACAGAGGAGCAATCAGCCCCAGCATTTT.

V is TRBV9 and J is TRBJ1-2, with no clear D. Between the trimmed V and J ends, which lost 0 bases and 2 bases, there was a span of 8 bases. Looked up from germline, CDR1 is SGDLS and CDR2 is YYNGEE. The CDR3 totals 14 residues. CDR3 residues: CASSVGLENYGYTF. CDR3 bases: TGTGCCAGCAGCGTAGGGTTGGAGAACTATGGCTACACCTTC.

The V gene is TRBV6-4, the J gene TRBJ2-2; D is possibly TRBD2 (6 bases). Germline assignment: CDR1 MRHNA and CDR2 SNTAGT. The CDR3 covers 13 residues. The ends were cut back, 5 bases at V and 6 bases at J, with 10 bases in the middle. The CDR3 sequence: CASSLREAGELFF. CDR3 coding DNA: TGTGCCAGCAGTCTCAGGGAGGCCGGGGAGCTGTTTTTT.

A word on this clone: The germline gene is not matched at one end of the junction; a read error may be the cause. The rearrangement links TRBV18 to TRBJ2-3, with 7 bases matching TRBD1. CDR3 length: 13 residues. Germline V gene sequence: CDR1 KGHSH, CDR2 LQKENI. The CDR3 region is CASSPQAPGQSNF. In DNA form, the CDR3 reads TGTGCCAGCTCACCACAGGCCCCGGGACAGTCGAATTTT.

V usage is TRBV18 and J usage is TRBJ1-4; a weak D match, TRBD1 (5 bases). V gave up 6 bases and J gave up 4 bases, with 15 bases separating them. CDR1 is KGHSH and CDR2 is LQKENI in the germline V gene. The CDR3 extends over 15 amino acids. The CDR3 DNA follows: TGTGCCAGCTCCCGTACTAGGGGAGGTAATGAAAAACTGTTTTTT. Residues: CASSRTRGGNEKLFF.

This clone was detected only a few times. The chain combines TRBV6-1 with TRBJ1-4; no reliable D call. In germline, CDR1 is MNHNS, CDR2 SASEGT. There are 16 residues in the CDR3. The V end was cut by 3 bases, the J end by 5 bases, with 16 bases between. CDR3 sequence: CASSDSAGRPNEKLFF. CDR3 in DNA: TGTGCCAGCAGTGACAGCGCCGGTAGACCCAATGAAAAACTGTTTTTT.

The chain uses TRBV3-1 (or the pseudogene TRBV3-2) and TRBJ2-7; 10 bases are a match to TRBD2. The CDR3 is 15 residues long. Losses at the gene ends were 1 base for V and 5 bases for J; bases not matched to a gene: 5. CDR1 and CDR2 (germline): LGHDT, YNNKEL (reference sequence). Here the CDR3 reads CASSQGTSGSDEQYF. The CDR3 nucleotides read TGTGCCAGCAGCCAAGGGACTAGCGGTTCGGACGAGCAGTACTTC.

The chain uses TRBV19 and TRBJ1-5; 8 bases match TRBD1. V shed 5 bases, J shed 0 bases, and the junction held 15 bases outside the gene matches. The germline gives CDR1 LNHDA, CDR2 SQIVND (reference sequence). The CDR3 is 19 amino acids. The DNA for the CDR3 is TGTGCCAGTAGTCCTAGCCCCAACGACAGGGGTGGTAGCAATCAGCCCCAGCATTTT. Amino acid sequence: CASSPSPNDRGGSNQPQHF.

V and J are TRBV7-2 and TRBJ1-2; 9 nucleotides align to TRBD1. V was pared by 7 bases and J by 0 bases, with 6 bases of the junction left unmatched. The CDR3 has 15 amino acids. The germline V gene encodes CDR1 SGHTA and CDR2 FQGNSA. The CDR3 is CASTRGQGTNYGYTF. In nucleotides, the CDR3 is TGTGCCAGCACTCGGGGACAGGGAACTAACTATGGCTACACCTTC.

This clone was observed at least ten times. CDR3 coding DNA: TGTGCCAGCAGTTCGGATGAGCGGGAGTGGGAGCAGTACTTC. This translates into CASSSDEREWEQYF. The J gene is TRBJ2-7, the V gene TRBV6-6, with 8 nucleotides matching TRBD2. Germline lookup yields CDR1 MNHNY and CDR2 SVGAGI (reference sequence). V dropped 4 bases and J dropped 7; count of bases not matched to a gene: 9. This CDR3 has 14 residues.

V is TRBV7-9 and J is TRBJ2-3, with 7 nucleotides matching TRBD2. This CDR3 has 14 residues. V shed 11 bases, J shed 5 bases, and the junction held 13 bases outside the gene matches. Germline V gene lookup returns CDR1 SEHNR and CDR2 FQNEAQ (reference sequence). CDR3 amino acids: CAASVVAGRDTQYF. As DNA, the CDR3 is TGTGCCGCTAGTGTGGTAGCGGGCCGAGATACGCAGTATTTT.

V and J are TRBV28 and TRBJ2-2; D unresolved. Looked up from germline, CDR1 is MDHEN and CDR2 is SYDVKM. This CDR3 is 14 amino acids long. Trimming stripped 6 bases from V and 3 bases from J, with 11 bases between. The CDR3 here is CASSAYGYTGELFF. Here the CDR3 DNA reads TGTGCCAGCAGCGCCTATGGTTACACCGGGGAGCTGTTTTTT.